The clone carrying this T cell receptor beta chain was observed at least ten times. Its antigen is not known. Whole-study results and caveats: Greatest tumor Treg TCR overlap was with tumor naive CD4+ cells. Tumor memory CD4+ T cell TCR gene usage was found to cluster with blood and lymph node memory CD4+ cells and with lymph node naive CD4+ cells.

The CDR3 spans 13 residues. Germline V gives CDR1 SGHNT, CDR2 YYREEE (reference sequence). V lost 4 bases, J lost 2 bases, and 9 bases lay in between. Constant-region reverse primers amplified full-length variable regions, followed by semi-nested Nested Universal Primer A PCR. TCRdb recomputed calls from the 5' RACE reads with MiXCR, one row per CDR3 protein. The sample has about 42,000 distinct CDR3 sequences, roughly 30% seen once. The clonotype was recovered from a female donor with breast cancer. The chain employs TRBV5-4 and TRBJ2-5, with D unclear. Sequenced input: tumor-infiltrating memory CD4+ T cells sorted from the breast tumor. Specified subset: memory CD4+ T cells, CD4+CD45RO+CD25-. CDR3 in DNA: TGTGCCAGCAGCCGCTCGGAACAAGAGACCCAGTACTTC. Translating gives CASSRSEQETQYF. The full variable domain, with the rest looked up from reference TRBV5-4 and TRBJ2-5, is ETGVTQSPTHLIKTRGQQVTLRCSSQSGHNTVSWYQQALGQGPQFIFQYYREEENGRGNFPPRFSGLQFPNYSSELNVNALELDDSALYLCASSRSEQETQYFGPGTRLLVL.